This TCR beta chain was observed in a study of T-cell reconstitution after alpha-beta-depleted transplantation in children. Per germline, CDR1 LNHNV and CDR2 YYDKDF (reference sequence). This CDR3 has 13 residues. The V end lost 5 bases, the J end lost 1 base, and 8 bases lay between the germline ends. Unique molecular identifiers were incorporated when the TCRbeta library was constructed. MiXCR was run by TCRdb on the PCR reads, yielding one entry per CDR3 protein. The sample contains approximately 490,000 distinct CDR3 sequences, roughly a tenth of which appear only once. Findings and limits, study-wide: Several hundred graft clones that had expanded were reportedly the source of alpha-beta T cells about two months after transplant.

In this sample, this clonotype turned up many times. Its specificity is unknown. The chain joins TRBV15 to TRBJ2-5; D may match TRBD1 or TRBD2 (5 bases each). This TCR was sampled from a child younger than 10 with inherited bone marrow failure, due to receive a stem cell transplant. This material consisted of PBMCs, taken before TCRalphabeta/CD19-depleted stem cell transplant. CDR3 sequence (DNA): TGTGCCACCAGCTGGGACGTCCAAGAGACCCAGTACTTC. It translates to CATSWDVQETQYF.